In its sample, the clone carrying this T cell receptor (beta chain) was seen a few times. Hyperthyroidism, newly diagnosed and lasting under 2 months, affected patients aged 18 to 65. The data were taken from a study of T cells in Graves' hyperthyroidism and ophthalmopathy. Germline loops: CDR1 MNHEY, CDR2 SMNVEV (reference sequence). The CDR3 covers 16 residues. V trimming: 2 bases; J trimming: 0 bases; junction bases outside the gene matches: 6. The investigators amplified TCR beta CDR3 regions from RNA transcripts. The TCR CDR3 first-round RT-PCR relied on the HTBI primer set. TCRdb passed the multiplex PCR reads through MiXCR, listing each CDR3 protein once. The sample consists of 480,000 or so distinct CDR3 sequences, approximately 15% of them appearing once.

This TCR was sampled from a woman between 18 and 30 years old with Graves' hyperthyroidism. The V and J genes are TRBV27 and TRBJ2-7, with TRBD1 matching 8 bases. Sequencing input: blood. DNA of the CDR3: TGTGCCAGCAGTTTAGTAGGGACAGGTCGCTCCTACGAGCAGTACTTC. Protein product: CASSLVGTGRSYEQYF.